This TCR beta chain emerged from a study of cytomegalovirus exposure and HLA in healthy donors (dated by TCRdb to the late 2010s). In the study overall: According to an earlier analysis of around 600 of the donors, roughly 180 million T cells yielded 120 million or so unique TCR beta sequences and 276 Gb of sequence data. An early release covering around 630 HLA-typed donors comprised about 320 gigabases of sequencing data and roughly 86 million unique TCR sequences. The genetic ancestry cluster associated with self-reported Caucasian donors included 81% of the roughly 360 genotyped donors. The study aimed to test whether cataloging public T cell receptors could reveal signatures of past pathogen exposure. The study used immunosequencing to profile the T cell repertoires of 666 subjects and linked those repertoires to cytomegalovirus serostatus. Besides the first cohort of 666 subjects, a separate validation cohort made up of 90 to 150 different subjects was used. To predict cytomegalovirus infection status, the study brought together high-throughput TCR immunosequencing, statistical association of individual TCRs with disease status, and machine learning. In a later analysis, previously published TCR beta repertoires from several hundred donors were re-analyzed and high-resolution HLA genotyping was added so that TCR occurrence patterns could be studied. Rather than drawing on any new phenotypic data, the later analysis identified candidate immune exposures from TCR beta sequences and the way those sequences occurred across donors. An earlier analysis of approximately 500 of the donors applied high-throughput TCR beta sequencing to assess whether each TCR beta V gene segment acted as functional or pseudogenic. Alongside the repertoire data, information on donor age, sex, ethnicity and CMV serostatus was compiled. A later genetic analysis took genome-wide SNP genotypes for about 65% of the 666 donors and used that subset as a discovery cohort. Every discovery cohort repertoire had been produced on one sequencing platform. Class I and class II HLA loci were covered by the typing at four-digit resolution. Typing coverage varied by locus: about 629-640 donors for A, B, C, DRB1 and DQB1; more than 500 for DQA1; over 600 for DPA1; 450 to 480 for DPB1. Several DR-DQ haplotypes were treated as single units for association and clustering because of strong linkage in the cohort. Among 300 to 500 genotyped donors of the cohort, an average of approximately 240,000 unique TCR beta nucleotide sequences was sequenced per donor, of which about 19% were non-productive. General conclusions and limits of the study: A later analysis found that most CMV-associated TCR beta chains appeared HLA-restricted, with HLA associations seemingly driven largely by CMV exposure. In vitro tests confirmed that three of the cytomegalovirus-associated TCR beta chains recognize cytomegalovirus antigens. In this cohort, only TCR beta chains were sequenced, and detectable features were limited by the absence of alpha or paired-chain data. Roughly 17 rarely observed V segments, including chromosome 9 orphons, were excluded from the earlier analysis of approximately 600 of the donors because counts were too low. In both the original and validation cohorts, the classifier was reported to diagnose cytomegalovirus status with high specificity and sensitivity. In a later analysis, HLA-associated TCR beta chains were found to be more clonally expanded and to have lower generation probabilities than equally common non-associated chains. Linkage disequilibrium might explain the correlated functional status among segregating V segments, but an unknown experimental factor could not be excluded. When HLA alleles, especially DR and DQ, strongly co-occurred, attributing TCR associations to individual alleles was difficult. A total of some 180 TCR beta chains were listed by the study as associated with cytomegalovirus. Sequencing depth was assumed to be roughly uniform across donors in the presence/absence analyses, though that assumption may not hold. HLA typing was unavailable for some donors at each locus, so association tests used only the typed subset. A further reported finding was that TCR beta sequences accurately predicted the HLA-A and HLA-B alleles for most subjects in the first cohort. In an earlier analysis of more than 450 of the donors, most TCR beta V segments were observed in productive rearrangements about 90% or about 30% of the time, broadly matching IMGT annotations. Because the 87-base-pair reads could not distinguish some IMGT-functional V segments, including TRBV6-2 and TRBV6-3, those segments were excluded. According to the authors, the approach could potentially be generalized to other disease states and immunological phenotypes. Compared with the roughly 600-donor mean, donors in an Asian-associated ancestry cluster had fewer N-insertions in productive TCRs, according to a later genetic analysis. Most TCR sequences were seen in very few donors, while some public TCRs were found in many individuals. A later analysis associated about 17,000 TCR beta sequences with specific HLA alleles at a false discovery rate of 0.05. A later analysis found that TCR association rates varied across HLA loci, with DRB1 alleles showing the most associated TCRs and HLA-C alleles the fewest. Several of the top co-occurrence clusters appeared to be linked to parvovirus B19, influenza, CMV and Epstein-Barr virus, according to a later analysis. CMV serostatus was the only immune exposure information available for the cohort. A later genetic analysis associated a missense DCLRE1C variant with V-gene and J-gene trimming of TCR beta chains, and an independent cohort replicated the association. The sequencing pipeline was judged likely to have produced a cluster of highly shared sequence variants as a technical artifact.

The CDR3 contains 13 residues, cysteine and phenylalanine counted. Of the read, only the CDR3 DNA is kept; its 39 bases are in frame from base 1. Relative to germline, V is 4 bases shorter and J is 6 bases shorter, with 12 bases between their ends. Via the germline V gene, CDR1 is MNHNS and CDR2 SASEGT. The library was made by the immunoSEQ multiplex PCR assay. The multiplex PCR relied on a mix of 60 forward primers for TCR Vbeta segments and 13 reverse primers for TCR Jbeta segments. The CDR3 region of rearranged TCR beta genes was amplified from genomic DNA with a multiplex PCR assay. The amplified TCR beta libraries were sequenced on the Illumina HiSeq System as 87-base-pair reads. In the source study's methods: A later analysis counted about 82 million unique TCR beta chains across the 600 to 850 repertoires, and some 11 million of these chains were shared by at least two donors. A nearest-neighbor algorithm error-corrected the raw reads and collapsed the reads into unique sequences, merging closely related sequences to remove PCR and sequencing errors. To assign V, D and J gene segments, CDR3 sequences were aligned to IMGT reference sequences. Each retained sequence needed at least a six-nucleotide match to both a V gene segment and a J gene segment. A rearrangement was called productive if the CDR3 had no stop codons and remained in frame with V and J, and every other rearrangement was called non-productive. CDR3 was defined according to IMGT convention as the region running from the second conserved V-encoded cysteine to the conserved J-encoded phenylalanine. Sequences without an unambiguous match to a single V gene segment were excluded from the earlier analysis of 500 to 700 of the donors. In an earlier analysis of approximately 590 of the donors, a V segment was called functional when productive rearrangements were above 56.7%, and segregating when the standard deviation between donors exceeded 5%. A statistical classification framework was developed to diagnose cytomegalovirus status using the catalog of TCR beta chain sequences. A later analysis assigned V and J genes by comparing TCR nucleotide sequences with IMGT/GENE-DB human TR gene sequences. Using the TCRdist pipeline, a later analysis assigned CDR3 sequences along with most-parsimonious VDJ recombination scenarios. In a later analysis, each TCR beta chain was defined by its CDR3 amino acid sequence together with its V-gene family, and reads without a unique V-gene family were excluded. To address suspected cross-contamination and a sequencing artifact, a later analysis removed some 620 highly shared, low-generation-probability nucleotide sequences. In a later analysis, a clonal expansion index for each public chain was calculated from normalized within-repertoire ranks of inferred template counts. In a later analysis, generation probabilities were computed using a VDJ recombination model fitted to out-of-frame rearrangements, and the results were checked against IGoR. In a later analysis, hypergeometric tests were used to score TCR-TCR, TCR-HLA and TCR-CMV co-occurrence, with a repertoire-size bias correction applied to TCR pairs. False discovery rates were estimated in a later analysis by permuting HLA or CMV assignments 20 times. In a later analysis, co-occurring TCRs were grouped with DBSCAN, and TCRdist sequence similarity was added when clustering was performed within HLA-allele-positive subsets. For co-occurrence clustering, repertoires with fewer than 30,000 or more than 120,000 public chains were excluded, along with four to six repertoires with anomalous nucleotide sharing. What TCRdb holds here is the immuneACCESS table cut down to in-frame rearrangements. Part of the clones is not present; checked against another copy, under half of the missing clones reflect an unresolved V gene, and the others are unexplained. V and J calls and clone size follow that table, whereas D and trimming were derived from the DNA. For this sample the table gives 140,000 to 150,000 clones, of which around 77% were detected only once. Together, the top ten hold 6.7% of the sample.

About this clone: Its binding antigen is unknown. The input lacks base qualities; no much larger clone sits a single base away.

In total, just over 650 healthy bone marrow donors made up the cohort. At the time of sampling, all cohort members were nominally healthy, though unrecorded immune exposures were likely present. The donor tested CMV seropositive, placing the donor among the 289 seropositive members of the cohort. Every donor gave a peripheral blood sample, and the peripheral blood mononuclear cells from that sample were used for TCR beta sequencing. The Qiagen DNeasy Blood Extraction Kit was used to extract genomic DNA from the blood cell samples. This sequence originates from a woman in her 40s in good health and CMV-seropositive. The rearrangement combines TRBV6-1 with TRBJ1-2; TRBD1 could be the D gene, as 6 bases match. Sequenced material: PBMCs. DNA sequence: TGTGCCAGCAGTGTCACAGGGTTGGATGGCTACACCTTC. Its protein reads: CASSVTGLDGYTF.